This T cell receptor (beta chain) emerged from a study of human T cells and chemical hapten exposure. Looking at the study overall: Cases of alopecia areata, totalis or universalis occurred in a predominantly female patient group. Study-level findings and limits: As the donors had alopecia, their immune response may differ from healthy people's. The study found that DPC sensitization did not change TCRs above 1 in 1000 frequency.

TCRdb re-called the RACE reads through MiXCR, storing one row per CDR3 protein. Of about 80,000 distinct CDR3 sequences in the sample, about 14% were seen once. Remarks on this clonotype: The target antigen is unknown.

This sample's time point: pre-sensitization, week 0. Treatment described: therapeutic diphenylcyclopropenone sensitization with weekly scalp DPC. This sample comprised whole blood, obtained in connection with sensitization to the hapten diphenylcyclopropenone (DPC). The sequence derives from a woman aged 50 to 65 with alopecia areata. Some clones in this sample may be carry-over from other donors' samples.

The CDR3 nucleotides read TGTGCCAGCAGCCTAAACAGGGGAATGGGCAAAAACATTCAGTACTTC. This encodes CASSLNRGMGKNIQYF. The chain has TRBV7-2 and TRBJ2-4, with 7 bases that match TRBD1. The germline V gene encodes CDR1 SGHTA and CDR2 FQGNSA. V dropped 5 bases and J dropped 3; count of bases not matched to a gene: 10. There are 16 residues in the CDR3.